The T cell receptor beta chain under discussion was sequenced for a study of monozygotic twins with inflammatory bowel disease. TCRdb re-called the 5' RACE reads; one entry per CDR3 protein, DNA not given. The sample has fewer than 350,000 distinct CDR3 sequences; the top ten hold under 2.5%. In germline, CDR1 is SGHKS, CDR2 YYEKEE (reference sequence). This CDR3 has 12 residues. The chain has TRBV5-5 and TRBJ2-2. The sequence was obtained from a human donor with ulcerative colitis or Crohn's disease, or a healthy co-twin of an affected twin (not recorded which). What was sequenced was blood. The CDR3 region is CASSTYTGELFF.